Below, 14 T cell receptor beta chains from the same sample are listed, as sequenced in a study of beta chain features in type 1 diabetes. The authors reverse transcribed all of the isolated RNA, so sequencing captured expressed TCRB transcripts. Measured with immunoSEQ multiplex PCR; TCRdb has only the in-frame clones, and not every one. Here the sample spans a few hundred thousand clones, about 14% being singletons. Sequenced material: naive CD4+ T cells from blood. These receptors came from a woman between 18 and 29 years old in good health.

This clone was seen more than once but under ten times. The rearrangement uses TRBV7-2 and TRBJ2-1, with 10 bases aligning to TRBD2. V trimming: 5 bases; J trimming: 6 bases; junction bases outside the gene matches: 4. Germline CDR1 reads SGHTA; CDR2 reads FQGNSA. The CDR3 runs 14 residues. The CDR3 nucleotides read TGTGCCAGCAGCACGGGACTAGCGATCAATGAGCAGTTCTTC. It translates to CASSTGLAINEQFF.

The V and J genes are TRBV7-2 and TRBJ1-4, with D perhaps matching TRBD1 (6 bases). Germline CDR1 SGHTA, CDR2 FQGNSA. Trimming removed 5 bases at V and 3 bases at J, with 13 bases between. This CDR3 contains 15 residues. DNA of the CDR3: TGTGCCAGCAGCGGAAGGACAGTTTCTAATGAAAAACTGTTTTTT. Residues: CASSGRTVSNEKLFF.

V usage is TRBV15 and J usage is TRBJ1-1, with D perhaps matching TRBD1 (5 bases). Trimming cost V 1 base and J 5 bases, with 11 bases left between them. The CDR3 covers 14 residues. CDR1 and CDR2 (germline): LNHNV, YYDKDF (reference sequence). Here the CDR3 DNA reads TGTGCCACCAGCAGAGGGGGGGTATGGACTGAAGCTTTCTTT. Encoded protein: CATSRGGVWTEAFF.

In its sample, this clone was seen once. V and J are TRBV5-1 and TRBJ1-5; D uncertain. Germline V gives CDR1 SGHRS, CDR2 YFSETQ. V lost 4 bases to trimming and J lost 5 bases, with 13 bases between them. This CDR3 is built from 14 residues. Here the CDR3 DNA reads TGCGCCAGCAGCACGGGTACCGGATATCAGCCCCAGCATTTT. Amino acids: CASSTGTGYQPQHF.

The chain carries TRBV29-1 and TRBJ2-2; D ambiguous. V gave up 4 bases and J gave up 1 base, with 4 bases separating them. The V gene's germline CDR1 is SQVTM and CDR2 ANQGSEA. The CDR3 covers 12 residues. This CDR3 reads CSVVKNTGELFF. The CDR3 DNA reads TGCAGCGTTGTTAAGAACACCGGGGAGCTGTTTTTT.

CDR3 DNA: TGTGCCAGCAGACGGGACACCAAAAACATTCAGTACTTC. It translates to CASRRDTKNIQYF. This sequence joins TRBV6-6 and TRBJ2-4; tentatively, D is TRBD1 (6 bases). The CDR3 contains 13 residues. Germline V gives CDR1 MNHNY, CDR2 SVGAGI (reference sequence). Trimming shortened V by 6 bases and J by 2 bases, and 8 bases separated the two germline ends.

This clone was found a few times. This rearrangement joins TRBV15 to TRBJ2-3; TRBD2 matches at 9 bases. Losses at the gene ends were 3 bases for V and 3 bases for J; bases not matched to a gene: 4. The CDR3 has 15 residues. Germline V CDR1 and CDR2: LNHNV, YYDKDF (reference sequence). The CDR3 DNA reads TGTGCCACCAGCAGGTCGCGGGAGGGGACAGATACGCAGTATTTT. Amino acid sequence: CATSRSREGTDTQYF.

This clone came up a few times. The chain employs TRBV7-9 and TRBJ1-2; 8 bases fit TRBD1. The trim removed 5 bases at V and 6 bases at J, leaving 8 bases unmatched. Germline values: CDR1 SEHNR, CDR2 FQNEAQ (reference sequence). The CDR3 extends over 14 amino acids. The CDR3 loop reads CASSHDRGLDGYTF. The CDR3 DNA is TGTGCCAGCAGCCACGACAGGGGTTTAGATGGCTACACCTTC.

In this sample, this clone turned up a few times. The gene calls are TRBV29-1 and TRBJ2-5; 10 bases are shared with TRBD2. With 4 bases clipped from V and 2 bases from J, the junction kept 4 bases outside the gene matches. The CDR3 has 14 residues. Germline V gives CDR1 SQVTM, CDR2 ANQGSEA. The CDR3, as DNA: TGCAGCGTTGGTCGAGCGGGAGGGCAAGAGACCCAGTACTTC. It yields the protein CSVGRAGGQETQYF.

V and J are TRBV7-2 and TRBJ2-3; perhaps TRBD2 as D (5 bases). Germline values: CDR1 SGHTA, CDR2 FQGNSA. V gave up 5 bases and J gave up 2 bases, with 14 bases separating them. The CDR3 runs to 15 residues. The CDR3 nucleotides are TGTGCCAGCAGCCGCAGCGGAATCAACACAGATACGCAGTATTTT. It yields the protein CASSRSGINTDTQYF.

The chain employs TRBV28 and TRBJ2-7, with 9 bases fitting TRBD2. Germline CDR1 is MDHEN and CDR2 is SYDVKM. CDR3 length equals 14 residues. The J segment lost 4 bases and the V segment lost 7 bases, leaving 8 bases of the junction unmatched. The CDR3 sequence is CASMSSGKLYEQYF. CDR3 in DNA: TGTGCCAGCATGTCTAGCGGGAAGCTGTACGAGCAGTACTTC.

This sequence joins TRBV6-5 and TRBJ2-7; a weak D match, TRBD1 (7 bases). The CDR3 sequence is 14 residues long. With 5 bases removed from V and 0 bases from J, the gap between germline ends came to 11 bases. Germline lookup yields CDR1 MNHEY and CDR2 SVGAGI. The CDR3 sequence: CASSPGGNSYEQYF. The CDR3, as DNA: TGTGCCAGCAGTCCAGGGGGGAACTCCTACGAGCAGTACTTC.

This chain links TRBV30 with TRBJ1-2; no reliable D call. Germline V CDR1 and CDR2: GTSNPN, SVGIG (reference sequence). The V and J ends lost 0 bases and 8 bases respectively, with 19 bases between them. This CDR3 is 15 amino acids long. CDR3 loop: CAWSVGLTPAHGYTF. CDR3 coding DNA: TGTGCCTGGAGTGTAGGACTCACACCCGCTCACGGCTACACCTTC.

This clone was observed a handful of times. The chain is built from TRBV9 and TRBJ2-5; TRBD2 agrees at 12 bases. This CDR3 is built from 14 residues. J was trimmed by 9 bases and V by 3 bases; bases with no gene match: 6. Looked up from germline, CDR1 is SGDLS and CDR2 is YYNGEE. As DNA, the CDR3 is TGTGCCAGCAGCGATACTAGCGGGGGGTGGTCCCAGTACTTC. This encodes CASSDTSGGWSQYF.